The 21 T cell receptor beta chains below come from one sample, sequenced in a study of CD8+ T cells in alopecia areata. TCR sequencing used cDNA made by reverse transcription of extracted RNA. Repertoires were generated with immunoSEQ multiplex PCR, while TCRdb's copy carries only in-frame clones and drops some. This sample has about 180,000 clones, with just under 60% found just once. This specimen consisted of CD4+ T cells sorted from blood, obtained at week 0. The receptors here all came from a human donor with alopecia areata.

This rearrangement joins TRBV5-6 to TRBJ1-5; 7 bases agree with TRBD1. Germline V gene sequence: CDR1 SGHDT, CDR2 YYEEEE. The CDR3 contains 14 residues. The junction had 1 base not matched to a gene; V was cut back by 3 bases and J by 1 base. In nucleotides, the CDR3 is TGTGCCAGCAGCTGGGGACAGAGCAATCAGCCCCAGCATTTT. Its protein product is CASSWGQSNQPQHF.

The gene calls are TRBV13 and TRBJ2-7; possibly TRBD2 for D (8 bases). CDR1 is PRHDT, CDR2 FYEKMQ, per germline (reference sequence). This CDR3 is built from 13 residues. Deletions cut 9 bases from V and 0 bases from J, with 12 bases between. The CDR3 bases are TGTGCCAGTAGCGGGACAGCCTCCTACGAGCAGTACTTC. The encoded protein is CASSGTASYEQYF. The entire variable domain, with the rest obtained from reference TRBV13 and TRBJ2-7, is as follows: AAGVIQSPRHLIKEKRETATLKCYPIPRHDTVYWYQQGPGQDPQFLISFYEKMQSDKGSIPDRFSAQQFSDYHSELNMSSLELGDSALYFCASSGTASYEQYFGPGTRLTVT.

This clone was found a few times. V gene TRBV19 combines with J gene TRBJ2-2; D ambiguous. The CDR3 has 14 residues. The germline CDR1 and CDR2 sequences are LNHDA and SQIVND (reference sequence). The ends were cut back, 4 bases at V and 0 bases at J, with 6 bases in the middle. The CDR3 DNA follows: TGTGCCAGTAGTAGAAGGTCGAACACCGGGGAGCTGTTTTTT. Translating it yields CASSRRSNTGELFF. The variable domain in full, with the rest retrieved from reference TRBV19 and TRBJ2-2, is DGGITQSPKYLFRKEGQNVTLSCEQNLNHDAMYWYRQDPGQGLRLIYYSQIVNDFQKGDIAEGYSVSREKKESFPLTVTSAQKNPTAFYLCASSRRSNTGELFFGEGSRLTVL.

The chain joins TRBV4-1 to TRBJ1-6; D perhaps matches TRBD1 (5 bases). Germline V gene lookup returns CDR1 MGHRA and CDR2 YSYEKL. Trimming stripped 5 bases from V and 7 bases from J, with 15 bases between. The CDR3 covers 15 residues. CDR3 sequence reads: CASSLSGTDNSPLHF. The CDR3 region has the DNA TGCGCCAGCAGCTTATCCGGGACGGACAATTCACCCCTCCACTTT.

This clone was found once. Here the CDR3 DNA reads TGTGCCTGGAGTAGACAGGGGGACTATGGCTACACCTTC. It encodes CAWSRQGDYGYTF. This chain links TRBV30 with TRBJ1-2; 9 bases align to TRBD1. CDR3 length equals 13 residues. J was trimmed by 3 bases and V by 2 bases; bases with no gene match: 1. Germline lookup yields CDR1 GTSNPN and CDR2 SVGIG (reference sequence).

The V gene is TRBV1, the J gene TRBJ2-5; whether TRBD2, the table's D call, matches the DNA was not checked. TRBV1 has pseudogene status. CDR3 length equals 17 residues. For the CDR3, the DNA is TGCGCCAGCAGCCAGGTTGGACTAGCGGGGGGGCGTGAGACCCAGTACTTC. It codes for CASSQVGLAGGRETQYF.

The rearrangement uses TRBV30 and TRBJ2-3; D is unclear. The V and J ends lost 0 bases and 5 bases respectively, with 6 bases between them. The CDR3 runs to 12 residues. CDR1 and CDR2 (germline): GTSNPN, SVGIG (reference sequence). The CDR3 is CAWSVVLDTQYF. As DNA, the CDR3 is TGTGCCTGGAGTGTAGTTCTAGATACGCAGTATTTT.

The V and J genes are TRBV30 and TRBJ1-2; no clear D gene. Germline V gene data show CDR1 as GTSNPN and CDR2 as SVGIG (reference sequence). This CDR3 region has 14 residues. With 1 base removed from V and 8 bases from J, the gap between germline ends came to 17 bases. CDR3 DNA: TGTGCCTGGAGTGGTCAGGCGATCCTATTCGGCTACACCTTC. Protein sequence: CAWSGQAILFGYTF.

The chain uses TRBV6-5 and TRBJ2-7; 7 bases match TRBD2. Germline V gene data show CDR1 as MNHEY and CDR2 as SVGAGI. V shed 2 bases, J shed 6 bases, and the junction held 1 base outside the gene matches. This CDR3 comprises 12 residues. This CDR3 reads CASSYVAGEQYF. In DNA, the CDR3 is TGTGCCAGCAGTTACGTAGCGGGCGAGCAGTACTTC.

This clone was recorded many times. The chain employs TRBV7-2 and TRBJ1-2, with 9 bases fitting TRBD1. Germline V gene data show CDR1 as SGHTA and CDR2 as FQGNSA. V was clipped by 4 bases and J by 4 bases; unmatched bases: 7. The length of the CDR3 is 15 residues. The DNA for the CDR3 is TGTGCCAGCAGCTATGCCCCGGACAGGGGCTATGGCTACACCTTC. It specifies CASSYAPDRGYGYTF.

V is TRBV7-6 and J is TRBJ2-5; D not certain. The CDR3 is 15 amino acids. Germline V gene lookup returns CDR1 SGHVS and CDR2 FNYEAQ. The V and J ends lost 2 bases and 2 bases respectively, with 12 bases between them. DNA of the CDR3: TGTGCCAGCAGCTTACTCCGGGCCTCTCAAGAGACCCAGTACTTC. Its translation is CASSLLRASQETQYF.

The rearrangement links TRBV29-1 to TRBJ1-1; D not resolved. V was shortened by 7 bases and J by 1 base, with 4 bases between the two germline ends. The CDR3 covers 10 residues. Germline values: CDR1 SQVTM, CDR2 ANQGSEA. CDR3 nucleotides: TGCAGCGCAAAGAACACTGAAGCTTTCTTT. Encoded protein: CSAKNTEAFF.

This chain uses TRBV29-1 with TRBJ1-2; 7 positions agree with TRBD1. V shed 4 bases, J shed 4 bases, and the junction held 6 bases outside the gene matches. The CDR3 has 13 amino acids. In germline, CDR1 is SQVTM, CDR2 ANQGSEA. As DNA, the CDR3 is TGCAGCGTTGCAGGACAGGCCCTCTATGGCTACACCTTC. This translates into CSVAGQALYGYTF.

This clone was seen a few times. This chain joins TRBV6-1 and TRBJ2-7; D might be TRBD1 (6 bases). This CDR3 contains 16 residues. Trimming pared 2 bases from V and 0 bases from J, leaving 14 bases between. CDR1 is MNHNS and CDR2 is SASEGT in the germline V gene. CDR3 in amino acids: CASSEWDIISSYEQYF. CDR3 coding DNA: TGTGCCAGCAGTGAATGGGACATAATAAGCTCCTACGAGCAGTACTTC.

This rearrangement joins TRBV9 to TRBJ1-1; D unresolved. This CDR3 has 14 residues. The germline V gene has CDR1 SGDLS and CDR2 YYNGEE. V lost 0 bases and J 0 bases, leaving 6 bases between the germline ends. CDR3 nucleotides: TGTGCCAGCAGCGTAGGCCTCTTGAACACTGAAGCTTTCTTT. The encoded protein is CASSVGLLNTEAFF.

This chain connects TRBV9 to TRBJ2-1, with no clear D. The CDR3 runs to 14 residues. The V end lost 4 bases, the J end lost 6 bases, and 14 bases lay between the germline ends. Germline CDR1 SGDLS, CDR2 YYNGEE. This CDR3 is CASSPRTSPNEQFF. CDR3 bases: TGTGCCAGCAGCCCGAGGACGTCTCCCAATGAGCAGTTCTTC.

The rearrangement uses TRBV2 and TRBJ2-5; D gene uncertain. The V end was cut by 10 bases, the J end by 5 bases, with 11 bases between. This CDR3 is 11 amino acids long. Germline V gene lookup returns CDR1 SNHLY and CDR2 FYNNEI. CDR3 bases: TGTGCCACCTCGTCCGGGGAGACCCAGTACTTC. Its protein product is CATSSGETQYF.

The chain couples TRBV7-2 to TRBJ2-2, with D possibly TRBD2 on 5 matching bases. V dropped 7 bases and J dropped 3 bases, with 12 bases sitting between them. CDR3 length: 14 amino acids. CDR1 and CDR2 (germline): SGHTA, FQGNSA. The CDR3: CASTREGHTGELFF. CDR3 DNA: TGTGCCAGCACCCGCGAGGGCCACACCGGGGAGCTGTTTTTT.

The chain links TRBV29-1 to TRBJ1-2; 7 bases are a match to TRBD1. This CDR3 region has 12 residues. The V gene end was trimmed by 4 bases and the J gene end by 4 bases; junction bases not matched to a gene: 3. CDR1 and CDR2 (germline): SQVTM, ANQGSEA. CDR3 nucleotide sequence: TGCAGCGTTGCGGGACAGATCTATGGCTACACCTTC. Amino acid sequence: CSVAGQIYGYTF.

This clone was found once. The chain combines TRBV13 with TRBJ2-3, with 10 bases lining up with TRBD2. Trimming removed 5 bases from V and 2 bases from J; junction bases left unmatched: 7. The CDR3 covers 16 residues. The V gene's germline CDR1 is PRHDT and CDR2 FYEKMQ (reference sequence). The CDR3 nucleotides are TGTGCCAGCAGCCCAATTAGCGGGGGGATCACAGATACGCAGTATTTT. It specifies CASSPISGGITDTQYF.

The CDR3 protein is CASRGESYNEQFF. The CDR3 DNA reads TGTGCCAGCAGAGGGGAGTCCTACAATGAGCAGTTCTTC. The chain carries TRBV9 and TRBJ2-1, with D tentatively TRBD1 or TRBD2 (5 bases each). The germline CDR1 and CDR2 sequences are SGDLS and YYNGEE. Trimming shortened V by 5 bases and J by 1 base, and 7 bases separated the two germline ends. The CDR3 contains 13 residues.